These 19 T cell receptor beta chains came from one sample sequenced in a study of cytomegalovirus exposure and HLA in healthy donors. The PCR employed 60 Vbeta primers together with 13 Jbeta primers. Clones were read by immunoSEQ multiplex PCR, and TCRdb kept only the in-frame ones, dropping some. The sample consists of some 67,000 clones, 65% to 85% of them appearing once. Material for sequencing was PBMCs. The receptors originated from a woman in her 30s in good health and CMV-seronegative.

The V and J genes are TRBV5-5 and TRBJ1-1; D unclear. CDR1 is SGHKS and CDR2 is YYEKEE in the germline V gene (reference sequence). V lost 5 bases to trimming and J lost 11 bases, with 19 bases between them. The length of the CDR3 is 13 residues. The chain's CDR3 is CASRAGSERRAFF. The CDR3 DNA follows: TGTGCCAGCAGGGCCGGATCAGAGAGGAGGGCTTTCTTT.

The rearrangement uses TRBV11-2 and TRBJ1-6, with a weak D call TRBD1 (5 bases). Germline lookup yields CDR1 SGHAT and CDR2 FQNNGV. The CDR3 spans 14 residues. V was trimmed by 4 bases and J by 7 bases, leaving 11 bases between them. DNA of the CDR3: TGTGCCAGCAGCTCCGGGACTCTAAATTCACCCCTCCACTTT. It yields the protein CASSSGTLNSPLHF.

The J gene is TRBJ2-5, the V gene TRBV4-1; 9 bases map to TRBD1. The DNA end is a closer match to TRBJ2-7, so the J assignment may be wrong. CDR3 size: 14 residues. Looked up from germline, CDR1 is MGHRA and CDR2 is YSYEKL. The CDR3 nucleotides read TGCGCCAGCAGCCGCCCGGGACAGGGTACCGAGCAGTACTTC. Translated: CASSRPGQGTEQYF.

This rearrangement joins TRBV7-2 to TRBJ1-2; 7 nucleotides line up with TRBD1. Germline V gene sequence: CDR1 SGHTA, CDR2 FQGNSA. CDR3 length: 16 amino acids. The trim removed 1 base at V and 4 bases at J, leaving 9 bases unmatched. In DNA, the CDR3 is TGTGCCAGCAGCTTAGTTTTTACAGGGGTGGGCTATGGCTACACCTTC. Protein product: CASSLVFTGVGYGYTF.

The V and J genes are TRBV4-3 and TRBJ2-5; a weak D match, TRBD2 (7 bases). With the DNA end fitting TRBJ2-7 better, the J assignment may be wrong. This CDR3 contains 17 residues. CDR1 is LGHNA, CDR2 YSLEER, per germline. CDR3 bases: TGCGCCAGCAGCCGCCTGAGGGGGGGGTCCTCCGTCTACGAGCAGTACTTC. It specifies CASSRLRGGSSVYEQYF.

The chain links TRBV4-1 to TRBJ2-7; TRBD1 matches 10 bases. The V and J ends lost 2 bases and 2 bases, in that order; junction bases with no gene match: 9. Germline assignment: CDR1 MGHRA and CDR2 YSYEKL. CDR3 length: 17 amino acids. CDR3 loop: CASSQPWGTGETYEQYF. DNA of the CDR3: TGCGCCAGCAGCCAACCCTGGGGGACAGGGGAAACCTACGAGCAGTACTTC.

The rearrangement uses TRBV18 and TRBJ1-1, with a weak D call TRBD1 (5 bases). Germline CDR1 reads KGHSH; CDR2 reads LQKENI. The CDR3 extends over 14 amino acids. V was clipped by 2 bases and J by 0 bases, with 7 bases between them. The CDR3 nucleotides read TGTGCCAGCTCACCAAAGGGGATGAACACTGAAGCTTTCTTT. This gives the protein CASSPKGMNTEAFF.

This clone has more than one count but fewer than ten. CDR3 sequence reads: CASSRLFSQGPNSPLHF. For the CDR3, the DNA is TGTGCCAGCAGCCGGCTTTTTTCACAGGGTCCCAATTCACCCCTCCACTTT. This rearrangement joins TRBV14 to TRBJ1-6, with D perhaps matching TRBD1 (6 bases). CDR3 length: 17 residues. Germline loops: CDR1 SGHDN, CDR2 FVKESK. V was clipped by 4 bases and J by 7 bases, with 20 bases between them.

The V call is TRBV15, the J call TRBJ2-5; D gene uncertain. This CDR3 comprises 14 residues. V lost 5 bases and J lost 2, with 12 bases in between. Germline-derived CDR1 and CDR2 are LNHNV and YYDKDF (reference sequence). This CDR3 is CATSPTIPQETQYF. For the CDR3, the DNA is TGTGCCACCAGCCCGACAATCCCTCAAGAGACCCAGTACTTC.

For the CDR3, the DNA is TGCGCCAGCAGTGAGTCGAGTCGGGGAGGCACTGAAGCTTTCTTT. As protein: CASSESSRGGTEAFF. The chain combines TRBV10-1 with TRBJ1-1; no reliable D call. The V and J ends lost 0 bases and 4 bases respectively, with 12 bases between them. Germline V CDR1 and CDR2: WNHNN, SYGVQD (reference sequence). This CDR3 region has 15 residues.

The chain carries TRBV19 and TRBJ2-1; D may be TRBD2 (7 bases). Deletions cut 6 bases from V and 9 bases from J, with 15 bases between. The CDR3 covers 13 residues. Germline V gene sequence: CDR1 LNHDA, CDR2 SQIVND (reference sequence). CDR3 nucleotide sequence: TGTGCCAGTAGGGGGGGGACGACAGGTGAGCAGTTCTTC. Encoded protein: CASRGGTTGEQFF.

This sequence joins TRBV5-6 and TRBJ1-2; TRBD1 matches at 9 bases. Germline values: CDR1 SGHDT, CDR2 YYEEEE. The V and J ends lost 4 bases and 8 bases, in that order; junction bases with no gene match: 9. The length of the CDR3 is 14 residues. The CDR3 is CASSPGQGKEGYTF. DNA of the CDR3: TGTGCCAGCAGCCCGGGACAGGGAAAAGAAGGCTACACCTTC.

This chain links TRBV5-1 with TRBJ2-7, with D perhaps matching TRBD1 (5 bases). This CDR3 is 15 amino acids long. CDR1 is SGHRS and CDR2 is YFSETQ in the germline V gene. Trimming took 0 bases from V and 6 from J, leaving 16 bases between them. The CDR3, as DNA: TGCGCCAGCAGCTTGGATCGGGCAGGGAACAGCGAGCAGTACTTC. This translates into CASSLDRAGNSEQYF.

The rearrangement links TRBV27 to TRBJ2-1; D is perhaps TRBD2 (6 bases). Germline V CDR1 and CDR2: MNHEY, SMNVEV (reference sequence). Deletions cut 3 bases from V and 3 bases from J, with 12 bases between. The CDR3 extends over 15 amino acids. The CDR3 DNA reads as TGTGCCAGCAGTTTTCGGGCGGGGAACTACAATGAGCAGTTCTTC. As protein: CASSFRAGNYNEQFF.

This sequence joins TRBV7-2 and TRBJ2-7, with TRBD2 matching over 12 bases. The length of the CDR3 is 14 residues. Germline-derived CDR1 and CDR2 are SGHTA and FQGNSA. V dropped 3 bases and J dropped 5; count of bases not matched to a gene: 2. The CDR3 loop reads CASSFLAGGDEQYF. The CDR3 DNA reads TGTGCCAGCAGCTTCCTAGCGGGGGGGGACGAGCAGTACTTC.

The CDR3 here is CASSYSNRGSGEQYF. Here the CDR3 DNA reads TGTGCCAGCAGTTACTCCAACAGGGGATCGGGAGAGCAGTACTTC. The chain employs TRBV6-6 and TRBJ2-7; 7 bases agree with TRBD1. Unmatched junction bases numbered 9, after V lost 0 bases and J lost 7 bases. Germline CDR1 reads MNHNY; CDR2 reads SVGAGI (reference sequence). This CDR3 contains 15 residues.

The chain combines TRBV28 with TRBJ2-7; 12 bases agree with TRBD2. The CDR3 loop spans 15 amino acids. J lost 3 bases, V lost 6 bases, and 6 bases had no gene match. Germline lookup yields CDR1 MDHEN and CDR2 SYDVKM. The CDR3 here is CASRPTSGGSYEQYF. CDR3 coding DNA: TGTGCCAGCAGGCCTACTAGCGGGGGGAGCTACGAGCAGTACTTC.

The chain uses TRBV2 and TRBJ1-2; 7 bases map to TRBD1. The germline gives CDR1 SNHLY, CDR2 FYNNEI. V lost 7 bases to trimming and J lost 3 bases; unmatched junction nucleotides: 17. The CDR3 has 17 residues. The CDR3 loop reads CASKGALLTGAYYGYTF. Written as DNA, the CDR3 is TGTGCCAGCAAGGGAGCATTGTTAACAGGGGCCTACTATGGCTACACCTTC.

CDR3 protein: CASVRTSGGLTDTQYF. Here the CDR3 DNA reads TGTGCCAGCGTGAGGACTAGCGGGGGACTCACAGATACGCAGTATTTT. This chain joins TRBV2 and TRBJ2-3; 13 bases agree with TRBD2. The germline V gene has CDR1 SNHLY and CDR2 FYNNEI. V dropped 8 bases and J dropped 2; count of bases not matched to a gene: 7. The CDR3 loop spans 16 amino acids.